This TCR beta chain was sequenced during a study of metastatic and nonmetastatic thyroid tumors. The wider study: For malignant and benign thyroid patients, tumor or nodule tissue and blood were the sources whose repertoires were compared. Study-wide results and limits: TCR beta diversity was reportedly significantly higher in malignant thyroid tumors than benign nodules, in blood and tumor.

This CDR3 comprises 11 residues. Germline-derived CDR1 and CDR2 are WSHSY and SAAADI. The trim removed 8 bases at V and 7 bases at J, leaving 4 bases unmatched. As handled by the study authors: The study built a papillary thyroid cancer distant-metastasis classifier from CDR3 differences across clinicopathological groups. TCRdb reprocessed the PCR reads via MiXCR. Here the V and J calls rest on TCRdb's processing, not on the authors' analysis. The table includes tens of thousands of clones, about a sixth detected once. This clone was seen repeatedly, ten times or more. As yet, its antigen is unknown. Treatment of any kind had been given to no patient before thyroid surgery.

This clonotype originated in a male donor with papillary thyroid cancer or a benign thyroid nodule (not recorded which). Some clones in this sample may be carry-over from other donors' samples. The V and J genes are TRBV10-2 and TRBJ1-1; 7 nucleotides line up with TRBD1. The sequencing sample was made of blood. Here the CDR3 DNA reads TGCGCCAGCTCGGGACAGCTTGAAGCTTTCTTT. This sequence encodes CASSGQLEAFF.